These 8 T cell receptor beta chains came from one sample sequenced in a study of cytomegalovirus exposure and HLA in healthy donors. PCR was performed using 60 Vbeta and 13 Jbeta primers. Assay: immunoSEQ multiplex PCR; the TCRdb copy retains only in-frame clones and omits some. The sample consists of under 250,000 clones, roughly four fifths of them appearing once. The specimen sequenced was PBMCs. The receptors here all came from a man aged 30 to 39 in good health and CMV-seronegative.

J is TRBJ2-1 and V is TRBV13, with TRBD2 matching 11 bases. This CDR3 has 17 amino acids. The germline gives CDR1 PRHDT, CDR2 FYEKMQ (reference sequence). J gave up 2 bases and V 3 bases, and 6 bases lay outside the gene matches. CDR3 loop: CASSFRLAGTTYNEQFF. The DNA for the CDR3 is TGTGCCAGCAGCTTCAGACTAGCGGGGACGACCTACAATGAGCAGTTCTTC.

The rearrangement joins TRBV7-2 to TRBJ1-2; D might be TRBD1 (6 bases). Deletions cut 7 bases from V and 5 bases from J, with 17 bases between. The CDR3 consists of 14 residues. Germline CDR1 is SGHTA and CDR2 is FQGNSA. The CDR3 sequence: CASTRKGVEYGYTF. The CDR3, as DNA: TGTGCCAGCACCCGGAAGGGGGTTGAGTATGGCTACACCTTC.

The rearrangement links TRBV5-1 to TRBJ1-3; TRBD1 matches 7 bases. The CDR3 is made up of 16 amino acids. The ends lost 4 bases at V and 3 bases at J; junction bases unmatched: 10. Germline V lookup: CDR1 SGHRS, CDR2 YFSETQ. CDR3 DNA sequence: TGCGCCAGCAGCCAAAGGGACAGCTTAGGTGGAAACACCATATATTTT. It codes for CASSQRDSLGGNTIYF.

This chain connects TRBV5-1 to TRBJ2-5; D is possibly TRBD1 (5 bases). This CDR3 comprises 15 residues. Looked up from germline, CDR1 is SGHRS and CDR2 is YFSETQ. With 1 base removed from V and 1 base from J, the gap between germline ends came to 11 bases. CDR3 bases: TGCGCCAGCAGCTTGCTAGGGGCGGCCCAAGAGACCCAGTACTTC. Protein product: CASSLLGAAQETQYF.

V and J are TRBV5-1 and TRBJ2-7, with 13 bases lining up with TRBD2. The ends lost 3 bases at V and 0 bases at J; junction bases unmatched: 9. This CDR3 contains 18 residues. CDR1 and CDR2 from the germline V gene are SGHRS and YFSETQ. CDR3 nucleotides: TGCGCCAGCAGCTCGGGACTAGCGGGGAAACCCAGCTCCTACGAGCAGTACTTC. Translated, it gives CASSSGLAGKPSSYEQYF.

The chain employs TRBV5-1 and TRBJ2-3; perhaps TRBD2 as D (6 bases). This CDR3 comprises 12 residues. Trimming took 7 bases from V and 8 from J, leaving 14 bases between them. CDR1 is SGHRS and CDR2 is YFSETQ in the germline V gene. The CDR3, as DNA: TGCGCCAGCCGACTAGAATTGGGTACGCAGTATTTT. Amino acids: CASRLELGTQYF.

V usage is TRBV29-1 and J usage is TRBJ2-3; weak D call: TRBD1 (6 bases). Trimming left V 4 bases short and J 0 bases short, with 17 bases between. The CDR3 covers 16 residues. Germline V gene data show CDR1 as SQVTM and CDR2 as ANQGSEA. The CDR3 is CSVAGTQSTSTDTQYF. The CDR3 DNA is TGCAGCGTTGCCGGGACACAATCCACTAGCACAGATACGCAGTATTTT.

This rearrangement joins TRBV6-5 to TRBJ2-1; no definite D call. This CDR3 is built from 14 residues. Germline-derived CDR1 and CDR2 are MNHEY and SVGAGI. Trimming removed 3 bases at V and 6 bases at J, with 12 bases between. CDR3 DNA: TGTGCCAGCAGTTATTCACTACTATTCAATGAGCAGTTCTTC. Translation gives CASSYSLLFNEQFF.